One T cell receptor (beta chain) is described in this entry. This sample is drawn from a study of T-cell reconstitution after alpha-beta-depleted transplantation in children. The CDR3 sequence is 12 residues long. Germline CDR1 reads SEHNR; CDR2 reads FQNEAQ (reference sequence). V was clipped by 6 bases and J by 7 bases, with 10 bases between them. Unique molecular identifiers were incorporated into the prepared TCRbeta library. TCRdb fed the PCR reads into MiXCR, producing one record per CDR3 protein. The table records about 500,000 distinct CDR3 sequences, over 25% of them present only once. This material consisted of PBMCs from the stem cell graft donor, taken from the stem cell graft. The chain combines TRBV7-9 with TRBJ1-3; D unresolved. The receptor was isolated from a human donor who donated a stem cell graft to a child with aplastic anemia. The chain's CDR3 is CASSSWSNTIYF. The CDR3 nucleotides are TGTGCCAGCAGTTCCTGGAGCAACACCATATATTTT.